These 32 T cell receptor beta chains came from one sample sequenced in a study of CD8+ T cells in alopecia areata. Extracted RNA was reverse transcribed, and the resulting cDNA served as sequencing template. Method: immunoSEQ multiplex PCR; TCRdb's copy keeps in-frame clones and lacks some. The repertoire includes around 120,000 clones, roughly two thirds of them detected once, and 2.8% sits in the top ten. Specimen: CD4+ T cells sorted from blood. These receptors came from a human donor in good health.

V gene TRBV11-2 combines with J gene TRBJ2-3, with D possibly TRBD2 on 6 matching bases. V shed 4 bases and J shed 3 bases, with 14 bases lying between them. CDR1 and CDR2 from the germline V gene are SGHAT and FQNNGV. This CDR3 is 15 amino acids long. The CDR3 nucleotides read TGTGCCAGCAGCTCGGCGGTAGCGGCTACAGATACGCAGTATTTT. Translating it yields CASSSAVAATDTQYF.

The chain has TRBV6-5 and TRBJ1-2; D not resolved. This CDR3 is built from 12 residues. The germline CDR1 and CDR2 sequences are MNHEY and SVGAGI. The ends were cut back, 4 bases at V and 0 bases at J, with 3 bases in the middle. The CDR3 DNA reads TGTGCCAGCAGTTCTCCTAACTATGGCTACACCTTC. Translated, it gives CASSSPNYGYTF.

This rearrangement joins TRBV10-3 to TRBJ1-1; D is unresolved. The CDR3 sequence is 13 residues long. V lost 0 bases and J lost 2, with 4 bases in between. Germline V gives CDR1 ENHRY, CDR2 SYGVKD. Written as DNA, the CDR3 is TGTGCCATCAGTGAGTCGACCAACACTGAAGCTTTCTTT. This encodes CAISESTNTEAFF.

This clone was detected once. This chain joins TRBV5-6 and TRBJ1-1, with D possibly being TRBD1 (6 bases). V lost 5 bases and J 4 bases, leaving 15 bases between the germline ends. Looked up from germline, CDR1 is SGHDT and CDR2 is YYEEEE. The CDR3 runs to 14 residues. The CDR3 nucleotides are TGTGCCAGCAGTTCACAGGGCGAGAGCACTGAAGCTTTCTTT. This encodes CASSSQGESTEAFF.

The CDR3 DNA sequence: TGCGCCAGCAGCGGCGTTCGCGGCTACACCTTC. Translating gives CASSGVRGYTF. The V gene is TRBV4-1, the J gene TRBJ1-2; the D is unclear. V shed 5 bases and J shed 8 bases, with 9 bases lying between them. In germline, CDR1 is MGHRA, CDR2 YSYEKL. The length of the CDR3 is 11 residues.

This chain uses TRBV11-2 with TRBJ2-5, with D possibly TRBD2 on 6 matching bases. V was cut by 5 bases and J by 6 bases, with 19 bases left in between. This CDR3 comprises 15 residues. The germline V gene encodes CDR1 SGHAT and CDR2 FQNNGV. The CDR3 protein is CASSGGTRSDKTQYF. Written as DNA, the CDR3 is TGTGCCAGCAGCGGAGGGACTCGGAGTGACAAGACCCAGTACTTC.

V and J are TRBV29-1 and TRBJ2-5; D ambiguous. CDR1 is SQVTM, CDR2 ANQGSEA, per germline. Trimming removed 3 bases from V and 5 bases from J, with 7 bases in between. The length of the CDR3 is 11 residues. CDR3 DNA sequence: TGCAGCGTTGATCTGGGGGAGACCCAGTACTTC. This encodes CSVDLGETQYF.

A single count supports this clone. The chain recombines TRBV5-4 with TRBJ2-3; TRBD2 matches 9 bases. The V segment lost 1 base and the J segment 0 bases; nucleotides outside the gene matches: 0. The CDR3 is made up of 15 amino acids. The germline V gene has CDR1 SGHNT and CDR2 YYREEE (reference sequence). The CDR3 region is CASSLSGGSTDTQYF. The CDR3 nucleotides are TGTGCCAGCAGCTTGAGCGGGGGGAGCACAGATACGCAGTATTTT.

The V gene is TRBV15, the J gene TRBJ1-2; D gene uncertain. Germline CDR1 is LNHNV and CDR2 is YYDKDF (reference sequence). V lost 0 bases, J lost 0 bases, and 11 bases lay in between. CDR3 length equals 16 residues. The CDR3 DNA follows: TGTGCCACCAGCAGAGATAGCCAGCCAACTAACTATGGCTACACCTTC. Translation: CATSRDSQPTNYGYTF. The entire variable domain, with the rest obtained from reference TRBV15 and TRBJ1-2, is as follows: DAMVIQNPRYQVTQFGKPVTLSCSQTLNHNVMYWYQQKSSQAPKLLFHYYDKDFNNEADTPDNFQSRRPNTSFCFLDIRSPGLGDTAMYLCATSRDSQPTNYGYTFGSGTRLTVV.

The genes are TRBV11-2 and TRBJ2-7; 11 bases are a match to TRBD1. Unmatched junction bases numbered 6, after V lost 2 bases and J lost 3 bases. Germline CDR1 reads SGHAT; CDR2 reads FQNNGV. This CDR3 is built from 16 residues. CDR3 bases: TGTGCCAGCAGCTTACCCGGGACAGGGGGGGACTACGAGCAGTACTTC. Protein sequence: CASSLPGTGGDYEQYF. The complete variable domain, with remaining parts taken from reference TRBV11-2 and TRBJ2-7, reads EAGVAQSPRYKIIEKRQSVAFWCNPISGHATLYWYQQILGQGPKLLIQFQNNGVVDDSQLPKDRFSAERLKGVDSTLKIQPAKLEDSAVYLCASSLPGTGGDYEQYFGPGTRLTVT.

The chain has TRBV4-1 and TRBJ2-3; the D is unclear. Germline-derived CDR1 and CDR2 are MGHRA and YSYEKL. CDR3 size: 13 residues. With 5 bases removed from V and 5 bases from J, the gap between germline ends came to 11 bases. The DNA of the CDR3 is TGCGCCAGCAGCGAAGTAGTGCGAGATACGCAGTATTTT. The encoded protein is CASSEVVRDTQYF.

This clone was counted between two and nine times. The chain combines TRBV2 with TRBJ2-1; TRBD2 might be the D (5 bases). CDR3 length: 16 residues. In germline, CDR1 is SNHLY, CDR2 FYNNEI. V was cut by 8 bases and J by 9 bases, with 26 bases left in between. This CDR3 is CASGEGIVRFRGEQFF. The DNA of the CDR3 is TGTGCCAGCGGGGAAGGGATCGTAAGGTTTCGGGGTGAGCAGTTCTTC.

This clone was counted between two and nine times. The chain recombines TRBV29-1 with TRBJ2-5; possibly TRBD1 or TRBD2 for D (5 bases each). Between the trimmed V and J ends, which lost 4 bases and 1 base, there was a span of 10 bases. CDR1 is SQVTM, CDR2 ANQGSEA, per germline. This CDR3 spans 13 amino acids. The CDR3 DNA reads as TGCAGCGTTGTCAGAGGGGTCCAAGAGACCCAGTACTTC. Its protein is CSVVRGVQETQYF.

This clone showed up just a few times. The junction and the germline gene differ at one end; a read error may be behind it. V is TRBV6-1 and J is TRBJ2-2, with D tentatively TRBD1 (6 bases). Looked up from germline, CDR1 is MNHNS and CDR2 is SASEGT. This CDR3 has 11 residues. The CDR3: CASRGRGELFF. The CDR3 DNA sequence: TGTGCTAGCAGGGGCCGCGGGGAGCTGTTTTTT.

This clone is a singleton in its sample. V is TRBV29-1 and J is TRBJ1-1; no reliable D call. The CDR3 is 12 amino acids. Germline V gene sequence: CDR1 SQVTM, CDR2 ANQGSEA. The CDR3 is CRAAGLNTEAFF. The CDR3 DNA sequence: TGCAGGGCCGCAGGTTTGAACACTGAAGCTTTCTTT.

In the case of this clone: The sample holds other DNA sequences that translate to the same CDR3. V and J are TRBV29-1 and TRBJ1-1; TRBD1 aligns across 7 bases. J lost 0 bases, V lost 4 bases, and 2 bases had no gene match. The CDR3 has 13 residues. The germline CDR1 and CDR2 sequences are SQVTM and ANQGSEA. CDR3 sequence (DNA): TGCAGCGTTGTTGGACAGGTGAACACTGAAGCTTTCTTT. Protein product: CSVVGQVNTEAFF.

The CDR3 DNA is TGTGCCAGCAGCCGCACTAGCGGGGGGGCGGAGACCCAGTACTTC. The encoded protein is CASSRTSGGAETQYF. The chain has TRBV5-6 and TRBJ2-5; 13 bases are a match to TRBD2. CDR3 size: 15 residues. Per the germline V gene, CDR1 is SGHDT and CDR2 is YYEEEE. Trimming took 4 bases from V and 5 from J; bases not matched to a gene: 5.

The CDR3 nucleotides read TGCAGCGTTAAGGAAGCCGGGACAGGGTTAGGGGAAAAACTGTTTTTT. It yields the protein CSVKEAGTGLGEKLFF. The chain couples TRBV29-1 to TRBJ1-4; 9 bases line up with TRBD1. Germline V gene sequence: CDR1 SQVTM, CDR2 ANQGSEA. The CDR3 consists of 16 residues. V gave up 5 bases and J gave up 8 bases; unmatched junction bases: 15.

The chain uses TRBV7-3 and TRBJ2-2; 9 bases line up with TRBD1. CDR1 and CDR2 (germline): SGHTA, FQGTGA. V dropped 5 bases and J dropped 5; count of bases not matched to a gene: 9. This CDR3 has 16 residues. CDR3 nucleotide sequence: TGTGCCAGCAGCCCATGGGGACAGGGAAGGACCGGGGAGCTGTTTTTT. Amino acid sequence: CASSPWGQGRTGELFF.

CDR3 sequence (DNA): TGTGCCAGCAGTGGGACACTCCAGGGGTATAGCAATCAGCCCCAGCATTTT. Translating it yields CASSGTLQGYSNQPQHF. The chain has TRBV2 and TRBJ1-5; weak D call: TRBD1 (6 bases). The CDR3 loop spans 17 amino acids. From germline, CDR1 is SNHLY and CDR2 FYNNEI. V dropped 4 bases and J dropped 0 bases, with 16 bases sitting between them.

The V and J genes are TRBV6-6 and TRBJ2-5; 8 bases fit TRBD1. J lost 5 bases, V lost 4 bases, and 9 bases had no gene match. Germline V gene data show CDR1 as MNHNY and CDR2 as SVGAGI (reference sequence). This CDR3 contains 15 residues. In DNA, the CDR3 is TGTGCCAGCAGTTCCCTTAACAGGGGGATCGAGACCCAGTACTTC. Protein sequence: CASSSLNRGIETQYF.

The genes are TRBV6-4 and TRBJ1-2; D may be TRBD1 (5 bases). The CDR3 covers 16 residues. CDR1 MRHNA and CDR2 SNTAGT come from the germline V gene. Trimming pared 6 bases from V and 7 bases from J, leaving 24 bases between. CDR3 bases: TGTGCCAGCAGCTCTGGTACATCCAGGGAAATAGGTGGCTACACCTTC. Encoded protein: CASSSGTSREIGGYTF.

The J gene is TRBJ1-3, the V gene TRBV30; D remains ambiguous. The germline CDR1 and CDR2 sequences are GTSNPN and SVGIG (reference sequence). CDR3 length equals 15 residues. Between the trimmed V and J ends, which lost 5 bases and 5 bases, there was a span of 19 bases. The CDR3 sequence: CAWSSGMGWRNTIYF. DNA for the CDR3: TGTGCCTGGTCATCCGGGATGGGGTGGAGAAACACCATATATTTT.

This clone has just one count. The chain uses TRBV30 and TRBJ1-5; no reliable D call. Germline V gene data show CDR1 as GTSNPN and CDR2 as SVGIG (reference sequence). CDR3 length equals 13 residues. V lost 5 bases, J lost 0 bases, and 8 bases lay in between. The CDR3 loop is CAWGRASNQPQHF. As DNA, the CDR3 is TGTGCCTGGGGACGGGCTAGCAATCAGCCCCAGCATTTT.

The CDR3 region is CAWSADSEAFF. DNA of the CDR3: TGTGCCTGGAGTGCAGACAGTGAAGCTTTCTTT. This sequence joins TRBV30 and TRBJ1-1; TRBD1 might be the D (5 bases). The CDR3 is made up of 11 amino acids. Trimming stripped 1 base from V and 7 bases from J, with 7 bases between. Germline CDR1 is GTSNPN and CDR2 is SVGIG (reference sequence).

The genes are TRBV25-1 and TRBJ1-1; D unclear. The CDR3 extends over 12 amino acids. With 3 bases removed from V and 3 bases from J, the gap between germline ends came to 5 bases. The germline V gene encodes CDR1 MGHDK and CDR2 SYGVNS. CDR3 in DNA: TGTGCCAGCAGTGACCCCCACACTGAAGCTTTCTTT. Its translation: CASSDPHTEAFF.

The CDR3 spells CASSLVLGANRTYEQYF. CDR3 nucleotide sequence: TGTGCCAGCAGCTTAGTTCTCGGGGCCAACCGAACCTACGAGCAGTACTTC. The chain employs TRBV13 and TRBJ2-7; D is possibly TRBD1 or TRBD2 (5 bases each). V was pared by 1 base and J by 2 bases, with 18 bases between. The germline V gene encodes CDR1 PRHDT and CDR2 FYEKMQ (reference sequence). The CDR3 runs to 17 residues. The whole variable domain, filled in from reference TRBV13 and TRBJ2-7, reads AAGVIQSPRHLIKEKRETATLKCYPIPRHDTVYWYQQGPGQDPQFLISFYEKMQSDKGSIPDRFSAQQFSDYHSELNMSSLELGDSALYFCASSLVLGANRTYEQYFGPGTRLTVT.

V and J are TRBV25-1 and TRBJ2-5; D perhaps matches TRBD1 (5 bases). Germline CDR1 reads MGHDK; CDR2 reads SYGVNS. The germline V and J ends were trimmed by 8 bases and 5 bases, with 12 bases remaining between them. The CDR3 length is 12 residues. The CDR3 protein is CASLTPGETQYF. The CDR3 region has the DNA TGTGCCAGCCTCACGCCAGGGGAGACCCAGTACTTC.

This clone was found once. The chain combines TRBV11-3 with TRBJ2-2; D is perhaps TRBD2 (6 bases). CDR3 size: 14 residues. Trimming took 2 bases from V and 5 from J, leaving 9 bases between them. Germline lookup yields CDR1 SGHNT and CDR2 YENEEA. This CDR3 reads CASSLSRGTGELFF. The CDR3 nucleotides read TGTGCCAGCAGCTTATCGCGGGGAACCGGGGAGCTGTTTTTT.

The rearrangement uses TRBV4-1 and TRBJ2-2; 9 bases are shared with TRBD2. The CDR3 contains 18 residues. Germline CDR1 and CDR2: MGHRA and YSYEKL. V lost 1 base and J lost 7; bases outside the gene matches: 13. The CDR3 DNA reads TGCGCCAGCAGCCAAGTAGAGGTTCAAGCGGGGGGTTTCGGGGAGCTGTTTTTT. This encodes CASSQVEVQAGGFGELFF.

This clone was detected only a few times. Here the CDR3 reads CASCTNGEKLFF. CDR3 in DNA: TGTGCCAGCTGCACAAATGGGGAAAAACTGTTTTTT. This chain links TRBV2 with TRBJ1-4; D remains unclear. Trimming cost V 8 bases and J 8 bases, with 12 bases left between them. The germline CDR1 and CDR2 sequences are SNHLY and FYNNEI. The CDR3 runs to 12 residues. Drawing the rest from reference TRBV2 and TRBJ1-4, the complete variable domain is EPEVTQTPSHQVTQMGQEVILRCVPISNHLYFYWYRQILGQKVEFLVSFYNNEISEKSEIFDDQFSVERPDGSNFTLKIRSTKLEDSAMYFCASCTNGEKLFFGSGTQLSVL.

The J gene is TRBJ2-1, the V gene TRBV9, with 11 bases fitting TRBD2. In germline, CDR1 is SGDLS, CDR2 YYNGEE. The J segment lost 1 base and the V segment lost 7 bases, leaving 4 bases of the junction unmatched. The CDR3 contains 15 residues. The CDR3 region is CASGLAGGSYNEQFF. In nucleotides, the CDR3 is TGTGCCAGCGGGCTAGCGGGGGGATCCTACAATGAGCAGTTCTTC.